Shown below are 29 T cell receptor beta chains from a single sample sequenced in a study of cytomegalovirus exposure and HLA in healthy donors. The PCR used 60 Vbeta and 13 Jbeta primers. Sequencing was performed with immunoSEQ multiplex PCR; in TCRdb, only in-frame clones are kept and a portion is missing. The table records about 160,000 clones, approximately 79% of them present only once. Sample: PBMCs. The receptors come from a woman in her 50s in good health and CMV-seropositive.

This chain connects TRBV7-9 to TRBJ1-1; TRBD1 aligns across 9 bases. The CDR3 is 15 residues long. Germline CDR1 is SEHNR and CDR2 is FQNEAQ (reference sequence). Germline trimming cut 5 bases from V and 0 bases from J; bases unmatched to any gene: 4. This CDR3 is CASSPGQGLNTEAFF. CDR3 sequence (DNA): TGTGCCAGCAGCCCCGGACAGGGGCTGAACACTGAAGCTTTCTTT.

The CDR3 bases are TGTGCCAGCAGCTTCGGGTCCTCCTACGAGCAGTACTTC. Its translation: CASSFGSSYEQYF. The V call is TRBV5-6, the J call TRBJ2-7; D call uncertain. The V end was cut by 2 bases, the J end by 0 bases, with 6 bases between. Germline V lookup: CDR1 SGHDT, CDR2 YYEEEE. The CDR3 length is 13 residues. The complete variable domain, with remaining parts taken from reference TRBV5-6 and TRBJ2-7, reads DAGVTQSPTHLIKTRGQQVTLRCSPKSGHDTVSWYQQALGQGPQFIFQYYEEEERQRGNFPDRFSGHQFPNYSSELNVNALLLGDSALYLCASSFGSSYEQYFGPGTRLTVT.

The CDR3 region is CASSWAPGREKLFF. The CDR3 nucleotides read TGTGCCAGCAGTTGGGCCCCGGGGAGAGAAAAACTGTTTTTT. The chain links TRBV27 to TRBJ1-4; D is ambiguous. The CDR3 spans 14 residues. Germline CDR1 is MNHEY and CDR2 is SMNVEV (reference sequence). V shed 4 bases and J shed 8 bases, with 14 bases lying between them.

The V and J genes are TRBV7-9 and TRBJ2-1; TRBD1 might be the D (6 bases). The CDR3 contains 16 residues. The germline V gene encodes CDR1 SEHNR and CDR2 FQNEAQ (reference sequence). V was cut by 5 bases and J by 4 bases, with 18 bases left in between. CDR3 in DNA: TGTGCCAGCAGCCCGACAGGAGTCATCCATTACAATGAGCAGTTCTTC. Its protein product is CASSPTGVIHYNEQFF.

V is TRBV7-9 and J is TRBJ1-1; D gene unclear. Germline V gene lookup returns CDR1 SEHNR and CDR2 FQNEAQ (reference sequence). V shed 5 bases and J shed 3 bases, with 19 bases lying between them. This CDR3 spans 16 amino acids. CDR3 DNA sequence: TGTGCCAGCAGCCCGATAAGGACTGAGACGGACACTGAAGCTTTCTTT. Translated: CASSPIRTETDTEAFF.

The chain uses TRBV6-5 and TRBJ1-2; D remains ambiguous. The CDR3 loop spans 13 amino acids. The germline V and J ends were trimmed by 5 bases and 7 bases, with 14 bases remaining between them. The germline CDR1 and CDR2 sequences are MNHEY and SVGAGI. DNA of the CDR3: TGTGCCAGCAGTGATGGGCCAACCTCTGGCTACACCTTC. Its protein product is CASSDGPTSGYTF.

This clone occurred a few times. The rearrangement links TRBV10-1 to TRBJ2-3; 7 bases align to TRBD1. The junction had 2 bases not matched to a gene; V was cut back by 0 bases and J by 2 bases. Germline V lookup: CDR1 WNHNN, CDR2 SYGVQD (reference sequence). The CDR3 is made up of 15 amino acids. CDR3 in DNA: TGCGCCAGCAGTGAGTCGGGACAGACCACAGATACGCAGTATTTT. This gives the protein CASSESGQTTDTQYF.

The V and J genes are TRBV7-9 and TRBJ1-6; D uncertain. V shed 5 bases and J shed 12 bases, with 14 bases lying between them. The germline CDR1 and CDR2 sequences are SEHNR and FQNEAQ (reference sequence). The CDR3 loop spans 13 amino acids. Here the CDR3 DNA reads TGTGCCAGCAGCCGCGAAGAGTTTTTACCCCTCCACTTT. Its translation is CASSREEFLPLHF.

The chain is built from TRBV4-3 and TRBJ1-4, with D hard to call. Trimming removed 4 bases at V and 4 bases at J, with 19 bases between. There are 17 residues in the CDR3. The germline V gene encodes CDR1 LGHNA and CDR2 YSLEER. The CDR3 reads CASSLYKGGIYNEKLFF. In DNA form, the CDR3 reads TGCGCCAGCAGCCTATACAAGGGCGGGATCTATAATGAAAAACTGTTTTTT.

This rearrangement joins TRBV2 to TRBJ1-1, with 9 bases lining up with TRBD1. Germline CDR1 reads SNHLY; CDR2 reads FYNNEI. This CDR3 is built from 14 residues. V was pared by 6 bases and J by 4 bases, with 6 bases of the junction left unmatched. The CDR3 spells CASRKTGGVTEAFF. The CDR3 DNA is TGTGCCAGCAGAAAGACAGGGGGTGTCACTGAAGCTTTCTTT.

CDR3 DNA: TGTGCCAGCAGTTTCACGGGACAGGGGAGGGGGGGCTATGGCTACACCTTC. This gives the protein CASSFTGQGRGGYGYTF. The chain joins TRBV28 to TRBJ1-2; TRBD1 matches 10 bases. Germline V CDR1 and CDR2: MDHEN, SYDVKM. V lost 3 bases and J lost 4; bases outside the gene matches: 11. The length of the CDR3 is 17 residues.

The chain uses TRBV28 and TRBJ2-7; D may be TRBD2 (6 bases). This CDR3 region has 12 residues. The germline V gene has CDR1 MDHEN and CDR2 SYDVKM. Trimming left V 10 bases short and J 3 bases short, with 13 bases between. CDR3 DNA: TGTGCCACTGGGGGAGGCCTCTACGAGCAGTACTTC. Amino acid sequence: CATGGGLYEQYF. Filled out from reference TRBV28 and TRBJ2-7, the complete variable domain reads DVKVTQSSRYLVKRTGEKVFLECVQDMDHENMFWYRQDPGLGLRLIYFSYDVKMKEKGDIPEGYSVSREKKERFSLILESASTNQTSMYLCATGGGLYEQYFGPGTRLTVT.

V gene TRBV28 combines with J gene TRBJ2-7; perhaps TRBD1 as D (5 bases). Looked up from germline, CDR1 is MDHEN and CDR2 is SYDVKM. V was trimmed by 5 bases and J by 2 bases, leaving 7 bases between them. The CDR3 contains 12 residues. DNA of the CDR3: TGTGCCAGCAGTCAGGGCCCCTACGAGCAGTACTTC. Translation gives CASSQGPYEQYF.

The rearrangement joins TRBV19 to TRBJ1-6; 8 nucleotides align to TRBD1. This CDR3 has 17 residues. V gave up 0 bases and J gave up 10 bases; unmatched junction bases: 11. The germline V gene encodes CDR1 LNHDA and CDR2 SQIVND (reference sequence). CDR3 protein: CASSIDPRTGWDSPLHF. In DNA, the CDR3 is TGTGCCAGTAGTATAGATCCGCGGACAGGGTGGGACTCACCCCTCCACTTT. Using reference TRBV19 and TRBJ1-6 for the parts outside the CDR3, the full variable domain is DGGITQSPKYLFRKEGQNVTLSCEQNLNHDAMYWYRQDPGQGLRLIYYSQIVNDFQKGDIAEGYSVSREKKESFPLTVTSAQKNPTAFYLCASSIDPRTGWDSPLHFGNGTRLTVT.

The chain is built from TRBV10-1 and TRBJ2-3; the match to TRBD2 covers 7 bases. The CDR3 spans 14 residues. The germline gives CDR1 WNHNN, CDR2 SYGVQD (reference sequence). The ends lost 3 bases at V and 7 bases at J; junction bases unmatched: 7. The CDR3 loop is CASSDGRVGNTQYF. The CDR3 coding sequence is TGCGCCAGCAGTGATGGGAGGGTAGGGAATACGCAGTATTTT.

V and J are TRBV6-5 and TRBJ1-6; D not certain. V shed 8 bases and J shed 0 bases, with 8 bases lying between them. This CDR3 comprises 14 residues. CDR1 MNHEY and CDR2 SVGAGI come from the germline V gene. CDR3 amino acids: CASQVNSYNSPLHF. The CDR3 nucleotides read TGTGCCAGCCAGGTTAACTCCTATAATTCACCCCTCCACTTT.

The rearrangement uses TRBV27 and TRBJ1-1; no clear D gene. The CDR3 has 15 amino acids. In germline, CDR1 is MNHEY, CDR2 SMNVEV (reference sequence). V was cut by 4 bases and J by 4 bases, with 16 bases left in between. CDR3: CASSSAPFRSTEAFF. The CDR3 nucleotides are TGTGCCAGCAGTTCCGCCCCCTTTAGATCCACTGAAGCTTTCTTT.

The chain links TRBV10-3 to TRBJ1-3; D is uncertain. The ends were cut back, 5 bases at V and 0 bases at J, with 17 bases in the middle. The V gene's germline CDR1 is ENHRY and CDR2 SYGVKD. This CDR3 region has 17 residues. The CDR3 loop is CAISLSDERSSGNTIYF. The DNA for the CDR3 is TGTGCCATCAGTCTCTCGGATGAAAGGAGCTCTGGAAACACCATATATTTT.

V and J are TRBV11-2 and TRBJ1-1; D possibly corresponds to TRBD1 (5 bases). CDR3 length: 12 amino acids. The germline CDR1 and CDR2 sequences are SGHAT and FQNNGV. Trimming took 7 bases from V and 7 from J, leaving 13 bases between them. This CDR3 reads CASTGGGVEAFF. In DNA form, the CDR3 reads TGTGCCAGCACCGGGGGAGGGGTTGAAGCTTTCTTT.

The V call is TRBV7-9, the J call TRBJ1-3; tentatively, D is TRBD1 (6 bases). CDR1 is SEHNR and CDR2 is FQNEAQ in the germline V gene (reference sequence). V lost 2 bases, J lost 0 bases, and 11 bases lay in between. This CDR3 region has 16 residues. DNA for the CDR3: TGTGCCAGCAGCTTAAATACAGGGTACTCTGGAAACACCATATATTTT. The encoded protein is CASSLNTGYSGNTIYF.

This chain joins TRBV7-2 and TRBJ1-2, with D hard to call. Between the trimmed V and J ends, which lost 1 base and 8 bases, there was a span of 11 bases. Looked up from germline, CDR1 is SGHTA and CDR2 is FQGNSA. This CDR3 has 13 amino acids. The chain's CDR3 is CASSLEREFGYTF. CDR3 in DNA: TGTGCCAGCAGCTTAGAAAGGGAGTTCGGCTACACCTTC.

The genes are TRBV9 and TRBJ1-5; 9 positions agree with TRBD1. The CDR3 loop spans 15 amino acids. The germline CDR1 and CDR2 sequences are SGDLS and YYNGEE. The ends lost 0 bases at V and 6 bases at J; junction bases unmatched: 4. CDR3 sequence reads: CASSVGTGASQPQHF. CDR3 nucleotide sequence: TGTGCCAGCAGCGTAGGGACAGGGGCTAGTCAGCCCCAGCATTTT.

This sequence joins TRBV5-1 and TRBJ2-7, with TRBD1 as a possible D gene (6 bases). The CDR3 runs 14 residues. Trimming stripped 4 bases from V and 2 bases from J, with 13 bases between. The germline V gene has CDR1 SGHRS and CDR2 YFSETQ. This chain's CDR3 is CASSQSQGTYEQYF. CDR3 coding DNA: TGCGCCAGCAGCCAGAGTCAGGGGACCTACGAGCAGTACTTC.

The chain uses TRBV7-3 and TRBJ2-2, with unresolved D. Germline V gene sequence: CDR1 SGHTA, CDR2 FQGTGA. V lost 2 bases and J lost 7, with 8 bases in between. The CDR3 runs to 13 residues. This chain's CDR3 is CASSLGENGELFF. The CDR3 nucleotides read TGTGCCAGCAGCTTAGGAGAGAACGGGGAGCTGTTTTTT.

The chain uses TRBV19 and TRBJ1-5; the match to TRBD1 covers 7 bases. CDR1 is LNHDA and CDR2 is SQIVND in the germline V gene (reference sequence). The CDR3 extends over 14 amino acids. V lost 6 bases and J lost 7; bases outside the gene matches: 9. For the CDR3, the DNA is TGTGCCAGTAGCAAAGAGGGGGCCTGGCAGCCCCAGCATTTT. It specifies CASSKEGAWQPQHF.

This clone was recorded a few times. This chain uses TRBV10-3 with TRBJ1-6; a weak D match, TRBD1 (5 bases). Germline lookup yields CDR1 ENHRY and CDR2 SYGVKD. V gave up 7 bases and J gave up 7 bases, with 11 bases separating them. This CDR3 has 13 amino acids. CDR3 in DNA: TGTGCCATCACCGGACAAAAAAATTCACCCCTCCACTTT. Translating it yields CAITGQKNSPLHF.

This clone was seen only a few times. This chain joins TRBV30 and TRBJ2-2; maybe TRBD1 (5 bases). There are 13 residues in the CDR3. The V end lost 4 bases, the J end lost 6 bases, and 12 bases lay between the germline ends. Germline assignment: CDR1 GTSNPN and CDR2 SVGIG (reference sequence). The CDR3 sequence: CAWTQGDAGELFF. In nucleotides, the CDR3 is TGTGCCTGGACCCAGGGCGATGCCGGGGAGCTGTTTTTT.

The chain couples TRBV18 to TRBJ1-2; 10 nucleotides match TRBD1. V lost 3 bases to trimming and J lost 6 bases; unmatched junction nucleotides: 7. CDR1 is KGHSH, CDR2 LQKENI, per germline. The CDR3 has 15 amino acids. CDR3 DNA sequence: TGTGCCAGCTCACCCCGACAGGGGGCAGCCGATGGCTACACCTTC. Residues: CASSPRQGAADGYTF.

The rearrangement uses TRBV6-5 and TRBJ1-5; no firm D call. V was clipped by 0 bases and J by 10 bases, with 10 bases between them. The CDR3 sequence is 13 residues long. CDR1 is MNHEY, CDR2 SVGAGI, per germline. For the CDR3, the DNA is TGTGCCAGCAGTTACTCGACCGACTCACCCCAGCATTTT. Protein product: CASSYSTDSPQHF.